The 4 T cell receptor beta chains in this list originate from one sample, sequenced in a study of blood T cell repertoires in COVID-19. Sequencing used immunoSEQ multiplex PCR; TCRdb keeps in-frame clones, though not all of them. The sample lists 52,000 or so clones, nearly 85% occurring once. Sequenced input: peripheral blood. These receptors came from a man aged 40-49 years with acute or convalescent COVID-19.

The chain uses TRBV5-1 and TRBJ1-6; D remains ambiguous. With 4 bases removed from V and 0 bases from J, the gap between germline ends came to 11 bases. Germline-derived CDR1 and CDR2 are SGHRS and YFSETQ. The CDR3 loop spans 16 amino acids. In DNA, the CDR3 is TGCGCCAGCAGCGTGCGGGAGCCCTCCTATAATTCACCCCTCCACTTT. Translating gives CASSVREPSYNSPLHF.

The chain links TRBV19 to TRBJ1-1; TRBD1 is a possible D gene (5 bases). V was clipped by 5 bases and J by 10 bases, with 14 bases between them. Germline-derived CDR1 and CDR2 are LNHDA and SQIVND (reference sequence). The CDR3 sequence is 12 residues long. The CDR3 is CASSFSGRGAFF. The CDR3 region has the DNA TGTGCCAGTAGTTTCTCCGGTAGGGGAGCTTTCTTT.

The chain joins TRBV10-2 to TRBJ2-2, with TRBD2 matching over 8 bases. V shed 8 bases and J 8 bases; nucleotides not matched to a gene: 10. The CDR3 has 14 residues. CDR1 and CDR2 from the germline V gene are WSHSY and SAAADI. The CDR3 bases are TGCGCCAGCGGGCGGGGGGCCGGAGGTGGGGAGCTGTTTTTT. This translates into CASGRGAGGGELFF.

The chain combines TRBV10-1 with TRBJ1-6; D gene uncertain. Germline-derived CDR1 and CDR2 are WNHNN and SYGVQD (reference sequence). V was pared by 6 bases and J by 10 bases, with 25 bases between. CDR3 size: 17 residues. The CDR3 protein is CASRRGPRAISNSPLHF. The CDR3 DNA reads TGCGCCAGCAGGCGCGGGCCTCGGGCTATCTCCAACTCACCCCTCCACTTT.